What follows describes a single TCR beta chain. These data originate in a study of control samples from healthy donors and cancer patients. This CDR3 has 13 residues. With V trimmed by 5 bases and J by 12 bases, 10 bases remained unmatched. The V gene's germline CDR1 is SGHVS and CDR2 FQNEAQ. Profiling relied on immunoSEQ multiplex PCR, and the TCRdb table lists in-frame clones only, not all of them. This sample has some 120,000 clones, with about 93% found just once. This TCR was recovered from a young man in good health. The chain has TRBV7-8 and TRBJ1-3; 7 bases fit TRBD1. The sample comprised blood. Here the CDR3 DNA reads TGTGCCAGCAGCCCCAGGACAGGACCCGGCATATATTTT. This gives the protein CASSPRTGPGIYF.